Ten or more counts support the clone carrying this T cell receptor (beta chain). The antigen is not known. V was trimmed by 3 bases and J by 8 bases, leaving 20 bases between them. CDR1 is SGDLS and CDR2 is YYNGEE in the germline V gene. This CDR3 is built from 15 residues. The data are from a study of neurological immune-mediated disorders. General study results and limits: HTLV-1-associated myelopathy displayed the greatest TCR clonal expansion, and multiple sclerosis exhibited the smallest, lower than that of healthy controls. Expanded clones shared no CDR3 amino acid sequences across subjects, suggesting private repertoires in all groups.

The cDNA was produced through 5'RACE with 10-nucleotide random UMIs. TCRdb fed the 5' RACE reads into MiXCR, producing one record per CDR3 protein. Counted here are 30,000 to 45,000 distinct CDR3 sequences, approximately 10% occurring once; the ten biggest clones make up less than 5%. Sequencing was performed on CD4+ T cells from blood. The clonotype was recovered from a woman aged 25 to 45 with HTLV-1-associated myelopathy (HAM/TSP). The rearrangement links TRBV9 to TRBJ1-2, with D maybe TRBD1 (5 bases). CDR3 coding DNA: TGTGCCAGCAGCGCAGGACCCTTGGGGCTAGGAGGCTACACCTTC. It codes for CASSAGPLGLGGYTF.